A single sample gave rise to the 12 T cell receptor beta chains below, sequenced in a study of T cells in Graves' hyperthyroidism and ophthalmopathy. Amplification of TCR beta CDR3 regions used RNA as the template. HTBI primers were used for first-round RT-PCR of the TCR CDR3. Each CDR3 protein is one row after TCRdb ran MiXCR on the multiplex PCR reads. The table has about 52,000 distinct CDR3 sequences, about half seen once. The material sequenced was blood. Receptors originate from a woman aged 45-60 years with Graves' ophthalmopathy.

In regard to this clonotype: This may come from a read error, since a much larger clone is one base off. Written as DNA, the CDR3 is TGTGCCAGCTGCGATCAGCGGAGCTCCTACGAGCAGTACTTC. It translates to CASCDQRSSYEQYF. This chain uses TRBV27 with TRBJ2-7; perhaps TRBD2 as D (5 bases). Germline lookup yields CDR1 MNHEY and CDR2 SMNVEV (reference sequence). CDR3 size: 14 residues. V was cut by 8 bases and J by 0 bases, with 14 bases left in between.

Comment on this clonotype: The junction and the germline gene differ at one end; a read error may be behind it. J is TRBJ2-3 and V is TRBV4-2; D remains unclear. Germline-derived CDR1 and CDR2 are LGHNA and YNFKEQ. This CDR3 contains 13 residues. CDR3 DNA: TGTACCAGCAGCTCAAGGGGCACAGATACGCAGTATTTT. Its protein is CTSSSRGTDTQYF.

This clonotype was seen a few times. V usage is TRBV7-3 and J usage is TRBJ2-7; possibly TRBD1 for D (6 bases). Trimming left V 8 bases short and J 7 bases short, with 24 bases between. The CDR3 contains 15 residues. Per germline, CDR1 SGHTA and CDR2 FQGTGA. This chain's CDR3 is CASSPIGTGTREQYF. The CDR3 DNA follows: TGTGCCAGCTCACCAATTGGAACAGGGACACGGGAGCAGTACTTC.

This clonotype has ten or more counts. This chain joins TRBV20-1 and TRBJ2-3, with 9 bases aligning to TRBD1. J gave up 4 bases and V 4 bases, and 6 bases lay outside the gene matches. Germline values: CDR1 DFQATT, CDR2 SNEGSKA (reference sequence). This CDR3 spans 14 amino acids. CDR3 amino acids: CSAIQGQGPDTQYF. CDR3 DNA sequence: TGCAGTGCTATCCAGGGACAGGGCCCAGATACGCAGTATTTT.

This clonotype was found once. CDR3 nucleotides: TGTGCCAGCAGCCGCGGACTAGCGGACTCCTACAATGAGCAGTTCTTC. This gives the protein CASSRGLADSYNEQFF. The V gene is TRBV7-2, the J gene TRBJ2-1; 10 bases map to TRBD2. CDR1 and CDR2 from the germline V gene are SGHTA and FQGNSA. The CDR3 is 16 amino acids. V lost 5 bases and J lost 0; bases outside the gene matches: 4.

CDR3 bases: TGTGCCAGCAGGGGGACTAGCGGCGCCTACGAGCAGTACTTC. Residues: CASRGTSGAYEQYF. This sequence joins TRBV19 and TRBJ2-7; 11 nucleotides match TRBD2. The length of the CDR3 is 14 residues. CDR1 and CDR2 from the germline V gene are LNHDA and SQIVND (reference sequence). V trimming: 9 bases; J trimming: 2 bases; junction bases outside the gene matches: 6.

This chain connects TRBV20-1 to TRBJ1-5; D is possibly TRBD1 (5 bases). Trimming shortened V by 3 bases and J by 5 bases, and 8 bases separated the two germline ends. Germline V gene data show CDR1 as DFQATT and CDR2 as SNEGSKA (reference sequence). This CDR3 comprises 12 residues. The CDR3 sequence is CSASGGDQPQHF. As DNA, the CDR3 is TGCAGTGCTAGTGGGGGGGATCAGCCCCAGCATTTT.

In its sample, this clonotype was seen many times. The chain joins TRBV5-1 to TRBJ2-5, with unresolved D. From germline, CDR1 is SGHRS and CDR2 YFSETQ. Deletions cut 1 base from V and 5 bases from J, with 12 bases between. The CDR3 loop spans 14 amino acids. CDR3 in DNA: TGCGCCAGCAGCTTGAGGCAGCCCGGCGAGACCCAGTACTTC. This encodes CASSLRQPGETQYF.

CDR3 sequence: CASSPGTGGLRGYTF. CDR3 nucleotide sequence: TGTGCCAGCTCACCCGGGACAGGGGGCCTTCGTGGCTACACCTTC. The J gene is TRBJ1-2, the V gene TRBV18; 12 nucleotides match TRBD1. There are 15 residues in the CDR3. Looked up from germline, CDR1 is KGHSH and CDR2 is LQKENI. V lost 3 bases to trimming and J lost 7 bases; unmatched junction nucleotides: 6.

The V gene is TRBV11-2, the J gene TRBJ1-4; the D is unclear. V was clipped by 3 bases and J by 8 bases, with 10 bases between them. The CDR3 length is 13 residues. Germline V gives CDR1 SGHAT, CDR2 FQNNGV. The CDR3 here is CASSFGDSEKLFF. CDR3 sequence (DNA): TGTGCCAGCAGCTTCGGGGATAGCGAAAAACTGTTTTTT.

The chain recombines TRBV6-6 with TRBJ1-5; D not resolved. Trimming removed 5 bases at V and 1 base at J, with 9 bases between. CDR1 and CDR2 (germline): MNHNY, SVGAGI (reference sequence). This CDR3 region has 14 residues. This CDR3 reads CASSEGLSNQPQHF. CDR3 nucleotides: TGTGCCAGCAGTGAAGGGCTAAGCAATCAGCCCCAGCATTTT.

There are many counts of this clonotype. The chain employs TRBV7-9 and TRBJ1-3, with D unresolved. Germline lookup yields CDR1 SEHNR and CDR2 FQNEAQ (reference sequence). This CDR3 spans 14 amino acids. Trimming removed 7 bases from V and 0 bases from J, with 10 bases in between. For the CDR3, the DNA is TGTGCCAGCAACCCAGGAGACTCTGGAAACACCATATATTTT. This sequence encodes CASNPGDSGNTIYF.